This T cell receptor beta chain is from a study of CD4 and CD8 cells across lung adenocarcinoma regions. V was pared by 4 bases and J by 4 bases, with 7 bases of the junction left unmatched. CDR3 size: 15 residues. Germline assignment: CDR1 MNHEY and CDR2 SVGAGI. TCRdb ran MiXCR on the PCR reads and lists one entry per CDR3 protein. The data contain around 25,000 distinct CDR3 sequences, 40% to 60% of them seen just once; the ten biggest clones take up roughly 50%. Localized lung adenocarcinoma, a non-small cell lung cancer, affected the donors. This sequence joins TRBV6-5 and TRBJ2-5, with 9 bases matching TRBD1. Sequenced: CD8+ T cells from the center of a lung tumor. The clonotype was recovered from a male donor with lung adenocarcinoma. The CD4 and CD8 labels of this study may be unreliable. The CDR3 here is CASSLTGTGIETQYF. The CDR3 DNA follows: TGTGCCAGCAGTTTGACCGGGACAGGGATAGAGACCCAGTACTTC.